This passage covers 11 T cell receptor beta chains from one sample sequenced in a study of shared T cell receptors in the human thymus. Profiling relied on immunoSEQ multiplex PCR, and the TCRdb table lists in-frame clones only, not all of them. The table has about 380,000 clones, about 95% seen once; the top ten hold approximately 0.018%. The specimen was thymocytes. The receptors were gathered from a human donor.

V usage is TRBV6-1 and J usage is TRBJ2-7; D not resolved. Germline CDR1 and CDR2: MNHNS and SASEGT. V lost 3 bases and J lost 3, with 9 bases in between. The CDR3 is made up of 13 amino acids. The CDR3 nucleotides are TGTGCCAGCAGTGAGCCGGTTATCTACGAGCAGTACTTC. Translation gives CASSEPVIYEQYF.

The V and J genes are TRBV9 and TRBJ1-1, with 8 bases lining up with TRBD1. The CDR3 spans 16 residues. CDR1 is SGDLS, CDR2 YYNGEE, per germline. V was pared by 0 bases and J by 3 bases, with 7 bases of the junction left unmatched. The CDR3: CASSVVDRGGDTEAFF. For the CDR3, the DNA is TGTGCCAGCAGCGTAGTAGACAGGGGAGGGGACACTGAAGCTTTCTTT.

This rearrangement joins TRBV7-9 to TRBJ2-7, with TRBD2 matching over 10 bases. This CDR3 has 16 residues. The ends lost 0 bases at V and 5 bases at J; junction bases unmatched: 7. In germline, CDR1 is SEHNR, CDR2 FQNEAQ (reference sequence). The CDR3 loop is CASSLAPIAGGDEQYF. The CDR3 DNA is TGTGCCAGCAGCTTAGCTCCGATAGCGGGAGGAGACGAGCAGTACTTC.

This clone was seen a single time. The chain uses TRBV30 and TRBJ2-7, with TRBD2 matching 8 bases. The V and J ends lost 3 bases and 5 bases, in that order; junction bases with no gene match: 12. This CDR3 has 15 amino acids. Germline CDR1 reads GTSNPN; CDR2 reads SVGIG (reference sequence). CDR3 nucleotide sequence: TGTGCCTGGAGGATTACCAGGGGACTAGAGGACGAGCAGTACTTC. Translating it yields CAWRITRGLEDEQYF.

This clone showed up just once. The chain uses TRBV6-5 and TRBJ2-3; no firm D call. The CDR3 contains 14 residues. V was pared by 7 bases and J by 2 bases, with 13 bases between. Germline lookup yields CDR1 MNHEY and CDR2 SVGAGI. CDR3 amino acids: CASNLQRATDTQYF. The CDR3 DNA reads TGTGCCAGCAACTTACAGCGCGCCACAGATACGCAGTATTTT.

This clone was found once. V and J are TRBV10-1 and TRBJ2-3, with a tentative D call TRBD2 (5 bases). Trimming stripped 10 bases from V and 5 bases from J, with 22 bases between. Germline loops: CDR1 WNHNN, CDR2 SYGVQD (reference sequence). There are 15 residues in the CDR3. CDR3 in amino acids: CATQAVYYEGDTQYF. DNA for the CDR3: TGCGCCACCCAGGCGGTTTATTATGAGGGAGATACGCAGTATTTT.

The V and J genes are TRBV27 and TRBJ1-1, with D perhaps matching TRBD1 (5 bases). Trimming stripped 9 bases from V and 6 bases from J, with 20 bases between. The CDR3 sequence is 14 residues long. The V gene's germline CDR1 is MNHEY and CDR2 SMNVEV (reference sequence). DNA for the CDR3: TGTGCCAGTCGTCCCGGGGGAGCGCACTCTGAAGCTTTCTTT. Translated, it gives CASRPGGAHSEAFF.

The rearrangement uses TRBV28 and TRBJ1-2, with 12 bases aligning to TRBD1. The CDR3 contains 17 residues. Losses at the gene ends were 3 bases for V and 2 bases for J; bases not matched to a gene: 7. CDR1 MDHEN and CDR2 SYDVKM come from the germline V gene. The CDR3 nucleotides are TGTGCCAGCAGTTTTGGGGGACAGGGGGCGAGGAACTATGGCTACACCTTC. Protein sequence: CASSFGGQGARNYGYTF.

The chain links TRBV7-9 to TRBJ2-3; 10 bases fit TRBD2. The CDR3 has 17 amino acids. CDR1 is SEHNR and CDR2 is FQNEAQ in the germline V gene (reference sequence). The V and J ends lost 0 bases and 4 bases, in that order; junction bases with no gene match: 7. The CDR3 DNA reads as TGTGCCAGCAGCTTAGCGCGTCCAGCGGGAGGGCCAGATACGCAGTATTTT. Encoded protein: CASSLARPAGGPDTQYF.

The chain has TRBV13 and TRBJ2-7, with D perhaps matching TRBD1 (5 bases). Germline V gene lookup returns CDR1 PRHDT and CDR2 FYEKMQ (reference sequence). The CDR3 runs to 14 residues. Trimming left V 5 bases short and J 3 bases short, with 14 bases between. The DNA for the CDR3 is TGTGCCAGCAGCGGGGCCTTTTATGGCTACGAGCAGTACTTC. Translated: CASSGAFYGYEQYF.

The chain employs TRBV28 and TRBJ2-4; D is perhaps TRBD2 (6 bases). Germline V gene data show CDR1 as MDHEN and CDR2 as SYDVKM. The CDR3 covers 16 residues. Trimming stripped 5 bases from V and 0 bases from J, with 14 bases between. This CDR3 reads CASSLYSGLAKNIQYF. The CDR3 DNA reads as TGTGCCAGCAGTCTATATAGCGGTCTAGCCAAAAACATTCAGTACTTC.